This T cell receptor beta chain is drawn from a study of T cells in Graves' hyperthyroidism and ophthalmopathy. This CDR3 region has 16 residues. In germline, CDR1 is GTSNPN, CDR2 SVGIG (reference sequence). V trimming: 6 bases; J trimming: 2 bases; junction bases outside the gene matches: 8. In the case of this clonotype: Its antigen is still unknown.

Study conclusions and caveats: Researchers found most expanded thyroid clonotypes above 0.001 in blood as well.

Exclusion of patients followed from uncontrolled infection, other autoimmune disease, pregnancy or lactation. Used for diagnoses were clinical symptoms, serum thyroxine and TRAb, thyroid ultrasound and orbital computed tomography. The investigators amplified TCR beta CDR3 regions from RNA transcripts. The study used the HTBI primer set for a first-round RT-PCR of the TCR CDR3. TCRdb itself ran the multiplex PCR reads through MiXCR, one entry per CDR3 protein. This table holds 600,000 or so distinct CDR3 sequences, roughly 15% found once. The sequence came from a woman in her 50s with Graves' ophthalmopathy. The sequencing sample was made of blood. The V call is TRBV30, the J call TRBJ2-6; 9 nucleotides match TRBD1. CDR3 DNA sequence: TGTGCCTGCCGGACAGGGGATCATGCTGGGGCCAACGTCCTGACTTTC. Protein: CACRTGDHAGANVLTF.